The subject of this entry is one T cell receptor (beta chain). V lost 4 bases and J lost 5, with 14 bases in between. The CDR3 spans 13 residues. Germline lookup yields CDR1 SQVTM and CDR2 ANQGSEA. Investigators isolated RNA and reverse transcribed it into cDNA to act as the sequencing template. Clones were read by immunoSEQ multiplex PCR, and TCRdb kept only the in-frame ones, dropping some. In the table there are about 110,000 clones, around 53% of which are singletons. The data derive from a study of CD8+ T cells in alopecia areata. The treatment is: oral pan-JAK inhibitor, 5-10 mg twice daily. The source of this sequence is a human donor with alopecia areata. The chain recombines TRBV29-1 with TRBJ2-5; no reliable D call. Sequencing used CD8+ T cells sorted from blood, obtained at week 24, from a patient treated with tofacitinib. The CDR3 DNA reads as TGCAGCGTTGTCCGGTGGAAGAAGGAGACCCAGTACTTC. Encoded protein: CSVVRWKKETQYF.